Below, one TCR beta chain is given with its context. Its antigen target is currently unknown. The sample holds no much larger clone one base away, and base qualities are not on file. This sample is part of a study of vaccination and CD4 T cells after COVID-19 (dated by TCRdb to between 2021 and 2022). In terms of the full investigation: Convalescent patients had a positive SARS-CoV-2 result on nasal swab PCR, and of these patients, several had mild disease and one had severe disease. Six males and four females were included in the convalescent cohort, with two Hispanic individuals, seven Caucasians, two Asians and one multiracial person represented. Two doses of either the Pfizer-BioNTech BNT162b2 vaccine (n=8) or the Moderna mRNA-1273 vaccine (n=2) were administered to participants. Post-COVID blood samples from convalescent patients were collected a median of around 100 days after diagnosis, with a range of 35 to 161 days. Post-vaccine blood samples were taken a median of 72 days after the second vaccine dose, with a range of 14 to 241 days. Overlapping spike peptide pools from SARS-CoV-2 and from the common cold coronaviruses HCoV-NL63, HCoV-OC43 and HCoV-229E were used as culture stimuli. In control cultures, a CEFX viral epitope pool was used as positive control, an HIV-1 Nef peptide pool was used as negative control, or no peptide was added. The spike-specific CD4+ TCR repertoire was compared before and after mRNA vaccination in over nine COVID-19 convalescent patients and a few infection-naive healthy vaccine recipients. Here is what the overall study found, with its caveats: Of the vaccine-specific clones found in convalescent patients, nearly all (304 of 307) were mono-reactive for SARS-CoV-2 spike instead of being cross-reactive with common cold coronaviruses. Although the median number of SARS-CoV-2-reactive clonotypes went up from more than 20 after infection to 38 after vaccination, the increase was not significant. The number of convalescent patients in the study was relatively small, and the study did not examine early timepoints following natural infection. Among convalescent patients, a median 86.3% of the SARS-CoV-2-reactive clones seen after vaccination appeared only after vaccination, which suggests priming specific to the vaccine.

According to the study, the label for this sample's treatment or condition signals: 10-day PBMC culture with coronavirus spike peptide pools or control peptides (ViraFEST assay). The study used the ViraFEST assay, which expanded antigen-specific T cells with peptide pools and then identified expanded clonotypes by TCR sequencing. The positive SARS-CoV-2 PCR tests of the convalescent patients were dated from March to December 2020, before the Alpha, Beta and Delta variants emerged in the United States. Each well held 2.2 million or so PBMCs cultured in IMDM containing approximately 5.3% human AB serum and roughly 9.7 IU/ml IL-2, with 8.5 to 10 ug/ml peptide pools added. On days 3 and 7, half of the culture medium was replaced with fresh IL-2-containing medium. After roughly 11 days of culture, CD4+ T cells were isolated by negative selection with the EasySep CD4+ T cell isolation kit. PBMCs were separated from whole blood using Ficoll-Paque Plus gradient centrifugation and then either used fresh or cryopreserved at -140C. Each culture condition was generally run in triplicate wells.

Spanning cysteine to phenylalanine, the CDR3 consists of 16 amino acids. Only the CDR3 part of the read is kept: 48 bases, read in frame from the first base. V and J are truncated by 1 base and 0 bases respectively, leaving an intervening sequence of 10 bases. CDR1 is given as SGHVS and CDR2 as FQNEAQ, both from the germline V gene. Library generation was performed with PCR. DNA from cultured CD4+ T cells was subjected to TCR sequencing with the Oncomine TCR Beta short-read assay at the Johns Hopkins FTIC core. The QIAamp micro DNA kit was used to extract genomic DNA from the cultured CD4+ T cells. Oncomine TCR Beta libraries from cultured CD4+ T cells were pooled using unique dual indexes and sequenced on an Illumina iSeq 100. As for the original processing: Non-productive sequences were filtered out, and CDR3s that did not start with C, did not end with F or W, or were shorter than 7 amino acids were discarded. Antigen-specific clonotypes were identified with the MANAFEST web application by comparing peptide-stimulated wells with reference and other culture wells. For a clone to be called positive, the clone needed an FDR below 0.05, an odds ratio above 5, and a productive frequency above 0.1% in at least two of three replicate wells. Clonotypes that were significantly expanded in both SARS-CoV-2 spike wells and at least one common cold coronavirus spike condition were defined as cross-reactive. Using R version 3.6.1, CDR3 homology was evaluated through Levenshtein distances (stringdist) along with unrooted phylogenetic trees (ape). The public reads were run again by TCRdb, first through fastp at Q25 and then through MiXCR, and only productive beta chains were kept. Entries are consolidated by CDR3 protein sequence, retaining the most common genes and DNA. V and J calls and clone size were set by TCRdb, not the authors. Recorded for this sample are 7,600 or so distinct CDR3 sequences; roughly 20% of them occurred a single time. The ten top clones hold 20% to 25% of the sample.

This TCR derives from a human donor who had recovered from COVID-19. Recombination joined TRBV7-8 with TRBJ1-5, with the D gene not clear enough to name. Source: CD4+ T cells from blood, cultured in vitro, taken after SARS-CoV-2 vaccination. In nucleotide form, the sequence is TGTGCCAGCAGCTTAGGGGCCCATAATAGCAATCAGCCCCAGCATTTT. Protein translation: CASSLGAHNSNQPQHF.